This is a list of T cell receptor beta chains from one sample in a study of T cell repertoires in cytomegalovirus infection. Each CDR3 protein is one row after TCRdb ran MiXCR on the reads. The data hold roughly 170,000 distinct CDR3 sequences, with about a fifth observed a single time. These receptors lack a known antigen. Sequencing used CD8+ T cells from cultured PBMCs, obtained from culture after CMV antigen stimulation. The receptors shown here come from a human donor in good health (CMV status not recorded). Some clones in this sample may be carry-over from other donors' samples. The CDR3 runs from the conserved cysteine through the conserved F or W. D genes are given only for firm matches. Clone size is stated in some rows and not others, as once, few, many or a class when expanded.

TRBJ1-1	TRBV7-6	TRBD1	-	16	TGTGCCAGCAGCTTAAGGGACAGGGTTTCGGACACTGAAGCTTTCTTT	CASSLRDRVSDTEAFF
TRBJ2-1	TRBV7-6	-	few	15	TGTGCCAGCGGTACCGGGACTTCTATTGGGCATGAGCAGTTCTTC	CASGTGTSIGHEQFF
TRBJ1-1	TRBV4-3	TRBD1	few	15	TGCGCCAGCAGCCCAGGTCGGGACAGGATACTTGAAGCTTTCTTT	CASSPGRDRILEAFF
TRBJ1-5	TRBV4-3	-	-	15	TGCGCCAGCAGCCAAGATCGGGGACCCAATCAGCCCCAGCATTTT	CASSQDRGPNQPQHF
TRBJ1-5	TRBV7-2	-	-	15	TGTGCCAGCAGCCCCTCCGGAGGGTCCAATCAGCCCCAGCATTTT	CASSPSGGSNQPQHF
TRBJ1-2	TRBV12-5	TRBD1	few	17	TGTGCTAGTGGTCCCAGCCGGACAGGGTCGGGAGACTATGGCTACACCTTC	CASGPSRTGSGDYGYTF
TRBJ2-3	TRBV9	-	-	17	TGTGCCAGCAGCGTAGAGCTCGCGGGGGCCCGCTTGGATACGCAGTATTTT	CASSVELAGARLDTQYF
TRBJ2-7	TRBV4-1	-	-	13	TGCGCCAGCAGCCAAGATACCGCACGCGAGCAGTACTTC	CASSQDTAREQYF
TRBJ1-2	TRBV7-9	TRBD1	once	15	TGTGCCAGCAGCCCCTCTACAGGGGGCGTAGGTGGCTACACCTTC	CASSPSTGGVGGYTF
TRBJ1-1	TRBV12-3/TRBV12-4	-	-	14	TGTGCCAGCAGTTCCCAGGGAGGTATGACTGAAGCTTTCTTT	CASSSQGGMTEAFF
TRBJ2-1	TRBV5-5	-	once	15	TGTGCCAGCAGCTTGTCCGGGACTCTCGGCAATGAGCAGTTCTTC	CASSLSGTLGNEQFF
TRBJ2-7	TRBV7-8	-	few	13	TGTGCCAGCAGCTTAAGCCCAGGGAACGAGCAGTACTTC	CASSLSPGNEQYF
TRBJ1-2	TRBV20-1	-	-	13	TGCAGTCCCATGCCGGGACGGTCCTATGGCTACACCTTC	CSPMPGRSYGYTF
TRBJ1-2	TRBV6-5	-	-	12	TGTGCCAGCAGTGACAAACTCTATGGCTACACCTTC	CASSDKLYGYTF
TRBJ2-1	TRBV10-1	-	-	15	TGCGCCAGCAGCGAAGGGGACAATGATTACAATGAGCAGTTCTTC	CASSEGDNDYNEQFF
TRBJ2-7	TRBV12-3/TRBV12-4	-	-	14	TGTGCCAGCAGTTCCCCACAGTTTCCCTACGAGCAGTACTTC	CASSSPQFPYEQYF
TRBJ1-1	TRBV7-9	-	few	12	TGTGCCAGCGGACCCAGAGACACTGAAGCTTTCTTT	CASGPRDTEAFF
TRBJ2-5	TRBV2	-	few	15	TGTGCCAGCAGTGCAGGGACAAAGTACCAAGAGACCCAGTACTTC	CASSAGTKYQETQYF
TRBJ1-1	TRBV7-9	-	few	13	TGTGCCAGCAGCTTTAAAGATGCAGGGGTGGCTTTCTTT	CASSFKDAGVAFF
TRBJ1-4	TRBV9	-	-	15	TGTGCCAGCAGCGTAGCAGCAGGGGAGACCGAAAAACTGTTTTTT	CASSVAAGETEKLFF
TRBJ1-4	TRBV27	-	-	16	TGTGCCAGCAGTTATACCCTCTTCACCTTGGATGAAAAACTGTTTTTT	CASSYTLFTLDEKLFF
TRBJ1-1	TRBV12-3/TRBV12-4	-	few	13	TGTGCCAGCAGTTTAGCGGGGGTCACTGAAGCTTTCTTT	CASSLAGVTEAFF
TRBJ1-6	TRBV6-2/TRBV6-3	-	-	14	TGTGCCAGCAGTTACGAGGGCAGGAATTCACCCCTCCACTTT	CASSYEGRNSPLHF
TRBJ2-7	TRBV7-9	-	many	12	TGTGCCAGCAGCTTCCACAGGGACGAGCAGTACTTC	CASSFHRDEQYF
TRBJ2-5	TRBV7-8	TRBD2	-	16	TGTGCCAGCAGCGTTCCGGGACTAGCGGGGGCGGAGACCCAGTACTTC	CASSVPGLAGAETQYF
TRBJ1-6	TRBV6-1	-	-	15	TGTGCCAGCAGTGAAGTACCCGATCGGAATTCACCCCTCCACTTT	CASSEVPDRNSPLHF
TRBJ2-1	TRBV6-6	-	few	12	TGTGCCAGCAGCCAAACGCTAACGGAGCAGTTCTTC	CASSQTLTEQFF
TRBJ2-7	TRBV29-1	-	-	16	TGCAGCGTTGAAGTTGGGGGGACAGTACCGAACTACGAGCAGTACTTC	CSVEVGGTVPNYEQYF
TRBJ1-5	TRBV7-2	TRBD1	-	15	TGTGCCAGCAGCTTAAGGGACAGGGCCGCCCAGCCCCAGCATTTT	CASSLRDRAAQPQHF
TRBJ1-2	TRBV7-2	-	-	12	TGTGCCAGCAGCTTATGGGGGTTAGGCTACACCTTC	CASSLWGLGYTF
TRBJ2-3	TRBV6-2/TRBV6-3	TRBD1	few	15	TGTGCCAGCAGAGGGGACAGGGTCTATTCAGATACGCAGTATTTT	CASRGDRVYSDTQYF
TRBJ2-4	TRBV7-6	-	few	16	TGTGCCAGCAGCTTAGTGGGGGGCGGAGGCAAAAACATTCAGTACTTC	CASSLVGGGGKNIQYF
TRBJ1-2	TRBV14	-	-	19	TGTGCCAGCAGCCTCATCCAGCCGGGACCGTTAACTGACTACTATGGCTACACCTTC	CASSLIQPGPLTDYYGYTF
TRBJ2-3	TRBV29-1	-	-	14	TGCAGCGTTGAAGACCCTCGGGGGACAGATACGCAGTATTTT	CSVEDPRGTDTQYF
TRBJ1-1	TRBV10-3	-	-	18	TGTGCCATCAGTGAGTCGACTCCGCGGGGGGGGAGGAACACTGAAGCTTTCTTT	CAISESTPRGGRNTEAFF
TRBJ2-2	TRBV6-2/TRBV6-3	TRBD1	-	13	TGTGACAGCAACACAGGGGGGACCGGGGAGCTGTTTTTT	CDSNTGGTGELFF
TRBJ2-7	TRBV30	TRBD1	-	14	TGTGCCTGGGCGGGGTGGACAGGGGGCTACGAGCAGTACTTC	CAWAGWTGGYEQYF
TRBJ2-3	TRBV7-9	-	few	15	TGTGCCAGCAGCCCTCCAGTCAAAGGTACAGATACGCAGTATTTT	CASSPPVKGTDTQYF
TRBJ1-1	TRBV7-9	TRBD1	-	15	TGTGCCAGCAGAAACAGGGGGTGGGCGAACACTGAAGCTTTCTTT	CASRNRGWANTEAFF
TRBJ2-7	TRBV7-8	-	few	14	TGTGCCAGCAGCTTAAGTGGACAGACCTACGAGCAGTACTTC	CASSLSGQTYEQYF